Following are 31 T cell receptor beta chains from one sample sequenced in a study of post-analysis software for immune sequencing data. These TCRs are of unknown antigen specificity. Study-wide results and caveats: A handful of TRBV segments, including TRBV5-6, TRBV5-1 and TRBV20-1, were more frequent in patients than controls.

The library was made from cDNA and included unique molecular identifiers. TCRdb redid the calling of the PCR reads with MiXCR, one entry per CDR3 protein. In the table there are hundreds of thousands of distinct CDR3 sequences, more than 50% of which are singletons. Sequences were obtained from blood. Receptors were obtained from a girl aged 2 to 9 with multiple sclerosis.

This chain uses TRBV5-1 with TRBJ2-3; the match to TRBD2 covers 10 bases. This CDR3 is built from 17 residues. J lost 4 bases, V lost 4 bases, and 12 bases had no gene match. Per germline, CDR1 SGHRS and CDR2 YFSETQ. The CDR3 DNA is TGCGCCAGCAGCCCACACGCTAGCGGGAGTGGTGCAGATACGCAGTATTTT. Protein: CASSPHASGSGADTQYF.

This clonotype was counted only a few times. This sequence joins TRBV29-1 and TRBJ2-1, with 7 nucleotides matching TRBD1. The germline V gene encodes CDR1 SQVTM and CDR2 ANQGSEA. Trimming took 7 bases from V and 7 from J; bases not matched to a gene: 7. CDR3 length: 12 amino acids. This CDR3 reads CSATQQGNEQFF. DNA for the CDR3: TGCAGCGCTACCCAACAGGGGAATGAGCAGTTCTTC.

The chain links TRBV2 to TRBJ2-3; 8 positions agree with TRBD2. CDR1 is SNHLY and CDR2 is FYNNEI in the germline V gene. The length of the CDR3 is 15 residues. V lost 2 bases to trimming and J lost 3 bases; unmatched junction nucleotides: 4. The CDR3 spells CASSELAGRTDTQYF. The CDR3 coding sequence is TGTGCCAGCAGTGAATTAGCGGGACGAACAGATACGCAGTATTTT.

This clonotype was recorded a few times. The genes are TRBV11-2 and TRBJ2-7, with 9 bases that match TRBD2. The germline V gene encodes CDR1 SGHAT and CDR2 FQNNGV. The J segment lost 9 bases and the V segment lost 3 bases, leaving 9 bases of the junction unmatched. The CDR3 loop spans 14 amino acids. CDR3 protein: CASSLASGVLGQYF. The CDR3 DNA sequence: TGTGCCAGCAGCTTGGCTAGCGGGGTCCTCGGGCAGTACTTC.

The chain couples TRBV7-2 to TRBJ2-3; 7 bases are shared with TRBD2. V shed 1 base, J shed 3 bases, and the junction held 7 bases outside the gene matches. CDR1 and CDR2 from the germline V gene are SGHTA and FQGNSA. This CDR3 comprises 16 residues. The CDR3 nucleotides read TGTGCCAGCAGCTTAGATCCGGGGGGAGGGACAGATACGCAGTATTTT. Amino acids: CASSLDPGGGTDTQYF.

The genes are TRBV12-3 or TRBV12-4 and TRBJ1-1, with 7 positions matching TRBD1. This CDR3 contains 13 residues. Trimming at V came to 7 bases and at J to 4 bases, leaving 6 bases not matched to a gene. DNA for the CDR3: TGTGCCAGCATGGTACAGGGGCTCACTGAAGCTTTCTTT. As protein: CASMVQGLTEAFF.

This clonotype was counted only a few times. The chain joins TRBV29-1 to TRBJ2-1, with unresolved D. The germline V and J ends were trimmed by 4 bases and 6 bases, with 10 bases remaining between them. The CDR3 spans 12 residues. Germline V lookup: CDR1 SQVTM, CDR2 ANQGSEA. CDR3 loop: CSVGDPGNEQFF. In DNA, the CDR3 is TGCAGCGTTGGGGATCCGGGCAATGAGCAGTTCTTC.

This clonotype was seen only a few times. The chain carries TRBV5-1 and TRBJ2-5; TRBD1 agrees at 9 bases. Germline V lookup: CDR1 SGHRS, CDR2 YFSETQ. Losses at the gene ends were 0 bases for V and 3 bases for J; bases not matched to a gene: 6. This CDR3 spans 16 amino acids. CDR3 protein: CASSLAGTGPKETQYF. CDR3 nucleotides: TGCGCCAGCAGCTTGGCGGGGACAGGGCCGAAAGAGACCCAGTACTTC.

V usage is TRBV29-1 and J usage is TRBJ2-3, with a weak D call TRBD1 (5 bases). Germline V gives CDR1 SQVTM, CDR2 ANQGSEA. CDR3 length: 13 amino acids. V was trimmed by 6 bases and J by 6 bases, leaving 16 bases between them. The CDR3 bases are TGCAGCGTAGGAACGACAGCATCGGATACGCAGTATTTT. It yields the protein CSVGTTASDTQYF.

This clonotype was counted a few times. CDR3 bases: TGTGCCAGCAGCCCGGAACAGGGAAACTATGGCTACACCTTC. The encoded protein is CASSPEQGNYGYTF. The V gene is TRBV3-1, the J gene TRBJ1-2; a weak D match, TRBD1 (6 bases). The V gene's germline CDR1 is LGHDT and CDR2 YNNKEL (reference sequence). This CDR3 has 14 amino acids. Trimming took off 4 bases at V and 2 bases at J, with 11 bases between the two ends.

This clonotype turned up a few times. The chain recombines TRBV20-1 with TRBJ2-3, with 8 nucleotides matching TRBD1. Germline V gene data show CDR1 as DFQATT and CDR2 as SNEGSKA (reference sequence). The CDR3 totals 14 residues. The V and J ends lost 6 bases and 8 bases, in that order; junction bases with no gene match: 13. This CDR3 is CSANIRQGAATQYF. CDR3 DNA: TGCAGTGCCAATATCCGGCAGGGGGCGGCTACGCAGTATTTT.

This clonotype was counted only a few times. The CDR3 is CSARGDAADTQYF. CDR3 nucleotides: TGCAGTGCTAGAGGTGACGCGGCAGATACGCAGTATTTT. This sequence joins TRBV20-1 and TRBJ2-3; the D is unclear. CDR1 is DFQATT and CDR2 is SNEGSKA in the germline V gene (reference sequence). The ends were cut back, 1 base at V and 4 bases at J, with 9 bases in the middle. This CDR3 contains 13 residues.

A remark on this clonotype: A read error may produce the germline difference seen at one junction end. The chain recombines TRBV7-2 with TRBJ2-1; TRBD2 aligns across 7 bases. From germline, CDR1 is SGHTA and CDR2 FQGNSA. This CDR3 spans 15 amino acids. CDR3 region: CVSSLASGAYNGQFF. The CDR3 DNA follows: TGTGTCAGCAGCTTAGCCAGCGGGGCTTACAATGGGCAGTTCTTC.

V and J are TRBV29-1 and TRBJ2-7; 7 bases agree with TRBD1. CDR1 SQVTM and CDR2 ANQGSEA come from the germline V gene. The CDR3 is made up of 12 amino acids. J was trimmed by 3 bases and V by 4 bases; bases with no gene match: 3. Written as DNA, the CDR3 is TGCAGCGTTGGACAGGGTAACTACGAGCAGTACTTC. The encoded protein is CSVGQGNYEQYF.

Notes on this clonotype: One junction end does not reproduce the germline sequence, and a read error may be involved. This sequence joins TRBV5-1 and TRBJ1-1; no clear D. CDR1 SGHRS and CDR2 YFSETQ come from the germline V gene. This CDR3 region has 14 residues. The CDR3: CASSLVAGNTEAFF. The CDR3, as DNA: TGTGCCAGCAGTTTAGTGGCAGGGAACACTGAAGCTTTCTTT.

In the case of this clonotype: The junction departs from the called germline gene at one end, perhaps through a read error. The V and J genes are TRBV20-1 and TRBJ2-3, with TRBD1 matching 9 bases. The germline V gene has CDR1 DFQATT and CDR2 SNEGSKA (reference sequence). The CDR3 spans 18 residues. This CDR3 is CSAEPGQGFPPSTDAQYF. CDR3 DNA: TGCAGTGCTGAGCCGGGACAGGGCTTCCCGCCTAGCACAGATGCGCAGTATTTT.

The CDR3 sequence is CASSSPLEGYTF. DNA of the CDR3: TGTGCCAGCAGTTCGCCGCTGGAGGGCTACACCTTC. This chain links TRBV6-6 with TRBJ1-2; D unclear. Trimming removed 4 bases at V and 8 bases at J, with 11 bases between. CDR1 is MNHNY and CDR2 is SVGAGI in the germline V gene (reference sequence). This CDR3 has 12 residues.

This clonotype was seen a handful of times. This rearrangement joins TRBV10-3 to TRBJ2-3; the match to TRBD2 covers 8 bases. Germline V gives CDR1 ENHRY, CDR2 SYGVKD. The length of the CDR3 is 14 residues. The V and J ends lost 4 bases and 4 bases, in that order; junction bases with no gene match: 4. This CDR3 is CAISAGLGPDTQYF. The CDR3 nucleotides are TGTGCCATCAGTGCGGGACTAGGCCCAGATACGCAGTATTTT.

The chain recombines TRBV3-1 with TRBJ1-6, with D unclear. Trimming removed 0 bases at V and 7 bases at J, with 7 bases between. Germline V gene data show CDR1 as LGHDT and CDR2 as YNNKEL (reference sequence). The CDR3 loop spans 14 amino acids. This CDR3 is CASSQDGSNSPLHF. The DNA for the CDR3 is TGTGCCAGCAGCCAAGACGGGAGCAATTCACCCCTCCACTTT.

In its sample, this clonotype was seen a few times. This rearrangement joins TRBV20-1 to TRBJ2-1, with 9 nucleotides matching TRBD2. The CDR3 covers 14 residues. CDR1 and CDR2 (germline): DFQATT, SNEGSKA (reference sequence). V dropped 1 base and J dropped 7; count of bases not matched to a gene: 5. The CDR3 nucleotides are TGCAGTGCTAGAGGTGGAGCGGGAGGAAATGAGCAGTTCTTC. Encoded protein: CSARGGAGGNEQFF.

This sequence joins TRBV5-1 and TRBJ2-5; 11 bases are shared with TRBD2. The tail of the sequence fits TRBJ2-7 better, so the J call may be wrong. Germline lookup yields CDR1 SGHRS and CDR2 YFSETQ. The length of the CDR3 is 16 residues. The CDR3 region has the DNA TGCGCCAGCAGCGGGGGTCTAGCGGGAGGTTTCTACGAGCAGTACTTC. The encoded protein is CASSGGLAGGFYEQYF.

This clonotype has more than one count but fewer than ten. The chain links TRBV5-1 to TRBJ2-7, with 8 bases identical to TRBD2. Trimming at V came to 1 base and at J to 1 base, leaving 4 bases not matched to a gene. From germline, CDR1 is SGHRS and CDR2 YFSETQ. The CDR3 length is 15 residues. In DNA, the CDR3 is TGCGCCAGCAGCTTGTGGCCTAGCGGGTCCTACGAGCAGTACTTC. Its translation is CASSLWPSGSYEQYF.

This clonotype was counted between two and nine times. CDR3 nucleotide sequence: TGTGCCATCAACCAGGGCACAGATACGCAGTATTTT. Protein product: CAINQGTDTQYF. The chain has TRBV10-3 and TRBJ2-3; D uncertain. The germline V and J ends were trimmed by 7 bases and 1 base, with 6 bases remaining between them. Germline V lookup: CDR1 ENHRY, CDR2 SYGVKD. The CDR3 is 12 amino acids.

In nucleotides, the CDR3 is TGCAGTGCTAGAGCTAGCGGACGTACTGAAGCTTTCTTT. It specifies CSARASGRTEAFF. The chain recombines TRBV20-1 with TRBJ1-1; D gene ambiguous. CDR1 and CDR2 from the germline V gene are DFQATT and SNEGSKA (reference sequence). V was clipped by 1 base and J by 5 bases, with 11 bases between them. The length of the CDR3 is 13 residues.

This clonotype occurred once. The chain has TRBV10-3 and TRBJ2-1; 7 bases are shared with TRBD2. The CDR3 spans 18 residues. The V and J ends lost 4 bases and 0 bases, in that order; junction bases with no gene match: 12. CDR1 and CDR2 (germline): ENHRY, SYGVKD. The CDR3 is CAISASSGPPSSYNEQFF. In DNA form, the CDR3 reads TGTGCCATCAGTGCTTCTAGCGGTCCCCCGAGCTCCTACAATGAGCAGTTCTTC.

The chain carries TRBV4-3 and TRBJ2-3; D remains ambiguous. Deletions cut 1 base from V and 0 bases from J, with 8 bases between. The CDR3 spans 15 residues. Germline CDR1 is LGHNA and CDR2 is YSLEER. Written as DNA, the CDR3 is TGCGCCAGCAGCCAAGCGGCCTCTAGCACAGATACGCAGTATTTT. Translation gives CASSQAASSTDTQYF.

The chain is built from TRBV28 and TRBJ2-7; no definite D call. With the DNA end fitting TRBJ2-5 better, the J assignment may be wrong. Germline V gene lookup returns CDR1 MDHEN and CDR2 SYDVKM. The length of the CDR3 is 14 residues. The CDR3 region is CASSLLTPPETQYF. The CDR3 bases are TGTGCCAGCAGTTTACTAACTCCCCCGGAGACCCAGTACTTC.

This clonotype appeared a single time. This may stem from a read error, because a much larger clone lies one nucleotide away. The chain combines TRBV20-1 with TRBJ2-7; D not certain. The CDR3 extends over 12 amino acids. V was trimmed by 3 bases and J by 0 bases, leaving 6 bases between them. The germline V gene encodes CDR1 DFQATT and CDR2 SNEGSKA (reference sequence). Here the CDR3 DNA reads TGCAGTGCTAGCGAGAGCTCCTACGAGCAGTACTTC. Amino acids: CSASESSYEQYF.

V usage is TRBV27 and J usage is TRBJ2-4; possible D gene TRBD2, 5 bases. V was trimmed by 2 bases and J by 0 bases, leaving 8 bases between them. This CDR3 comprises 15 residues. Germline CDR1 MNHEY, CDR2 SMNVEV (reference sequence). The CDR3 reads CASSLVGVAKNIQYF. The CDR3 DNA reads TGTGCCAGCAGTTTAGTCGGGGTAGCCAAAAACATTCAGTACTTC.

This clonotype was seen a handful of times. The chain links TRBV11-1 to TRBJ2-1, with TRBD2 matching over 8 bases. The CDR3 runs 16 residues. V shed 5 bases and J 4 bases; nucleotides not matched to a gene: 10. Germline V gives CDR1 SGHAT, CDR2 FQDESV (reference sequence). The chain's CDR3 is CASSLPLRGGYNEQFF. The CDR3 DNA reads as TGTGCCAGCAGCCTCCCACTGCGCGGGGGGTACAATGAGCAGTTCTTC.

The genes are TRBV20-1 and TRBJ2-2, with 7 positions matching TRBD2. This CDR3 region has 15 residues. Per the germline V gene, CDR1 is DFQATT and CDR2 is SNEGSKA (reference sequence). V gave up 2 bases and J gave up 0 bases; unmatched junction bases: 3. CDR3 DNA: TGCAGTGCTAGACTGGCGGGGGCGAACACCGGGGAGCTGTTTTTT. Its protein is CSARLAGANTGELFF.